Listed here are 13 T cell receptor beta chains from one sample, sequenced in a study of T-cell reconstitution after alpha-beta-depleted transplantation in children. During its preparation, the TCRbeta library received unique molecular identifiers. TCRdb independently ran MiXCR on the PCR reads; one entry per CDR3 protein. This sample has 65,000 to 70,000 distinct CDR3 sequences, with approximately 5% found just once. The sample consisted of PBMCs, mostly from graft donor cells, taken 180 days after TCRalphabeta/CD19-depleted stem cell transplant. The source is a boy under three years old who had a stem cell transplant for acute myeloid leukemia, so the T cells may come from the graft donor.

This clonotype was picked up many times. The CDR3 is CASSFVPVSRSGEQYV. Written as DNA, the CDR3 is TGTGCCAGCAGTTTTGTTCCAGTCTCCCGCTCGGGGGAGCAGTACGTC. V usage is TRBV12-3 or TRBV12-4 and J usage is TRBJ2-7; the D gene is possibly TRBD2 (5 bases). The CDR3 has 16 residues. Trimming left V 3 bases short and J 7 bases short, with 22 bases between.

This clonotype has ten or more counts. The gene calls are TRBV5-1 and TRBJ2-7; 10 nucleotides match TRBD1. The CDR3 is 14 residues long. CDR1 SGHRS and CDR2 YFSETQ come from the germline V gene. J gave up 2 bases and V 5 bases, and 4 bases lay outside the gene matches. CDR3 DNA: TGCGCCAGCAGTGACGGACAGGGGGCCTACGAGCAGTACTTC. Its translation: CASSDGQGAYEQYF.

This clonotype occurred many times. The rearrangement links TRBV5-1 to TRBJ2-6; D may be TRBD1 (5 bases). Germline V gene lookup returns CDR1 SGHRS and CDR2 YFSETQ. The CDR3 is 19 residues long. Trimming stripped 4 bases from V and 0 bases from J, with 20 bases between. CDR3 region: CASSIGALGSFSGANVLTF. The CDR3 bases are TGCGCCAGCAGCATAGGGGCTTTGGGGTCATTCTCTGGGGCCAACGTCCTGACTTTC.

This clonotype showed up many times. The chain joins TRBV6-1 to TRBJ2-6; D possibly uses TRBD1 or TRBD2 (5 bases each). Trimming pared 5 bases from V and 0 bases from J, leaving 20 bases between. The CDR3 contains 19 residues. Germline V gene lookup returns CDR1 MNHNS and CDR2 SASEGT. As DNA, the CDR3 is TGTGCCAGCAGTCAAGGGGTGGCAGGGAGCTTCTCTGGGGCCAACGTCCTGACTTTC. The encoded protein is CASSQGVAGSFSGANVLTF.

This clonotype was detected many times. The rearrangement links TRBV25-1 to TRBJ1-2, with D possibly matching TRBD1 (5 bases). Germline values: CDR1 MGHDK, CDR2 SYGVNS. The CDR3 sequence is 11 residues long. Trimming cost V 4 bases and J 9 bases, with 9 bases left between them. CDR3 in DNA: TGTGCCAGCAGTGTCGACAGTAGCTACACCTTC. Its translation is CASSVDSSYTF.

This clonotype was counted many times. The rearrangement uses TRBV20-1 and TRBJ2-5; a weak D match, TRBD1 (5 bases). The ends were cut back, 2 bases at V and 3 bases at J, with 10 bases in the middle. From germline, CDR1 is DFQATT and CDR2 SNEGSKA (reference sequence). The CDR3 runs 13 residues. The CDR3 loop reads CSARRGHEETQYF. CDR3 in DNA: TGCAGTGCTAGACGAGGACACGAAGAGACCCAGTACTTC.

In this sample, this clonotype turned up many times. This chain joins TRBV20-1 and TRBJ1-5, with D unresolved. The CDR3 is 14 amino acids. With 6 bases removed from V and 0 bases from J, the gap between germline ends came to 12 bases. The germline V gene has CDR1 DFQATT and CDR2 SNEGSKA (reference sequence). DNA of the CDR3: TGCAGTGCCAAGGGTCCTTATAGCAATCAGCCCCAGCATTTT. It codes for CSAKGPYSNQPQHF.

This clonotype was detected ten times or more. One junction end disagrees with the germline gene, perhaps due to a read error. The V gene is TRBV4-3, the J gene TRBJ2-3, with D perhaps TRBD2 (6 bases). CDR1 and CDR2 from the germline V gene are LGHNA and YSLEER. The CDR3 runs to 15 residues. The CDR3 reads CASSQDRGGADTHYF. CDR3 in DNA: TGCGCCAGCAGCCAAGATAGAGGCGGGGCAGATACGCATTATTTT.

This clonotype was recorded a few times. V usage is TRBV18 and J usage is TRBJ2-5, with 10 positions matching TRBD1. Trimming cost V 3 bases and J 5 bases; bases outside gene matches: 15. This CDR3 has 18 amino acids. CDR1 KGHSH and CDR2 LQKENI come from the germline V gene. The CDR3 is CASSPALTGQGMWETQYF. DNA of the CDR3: TGTGCCAGCTCACCGGCGTTGACGGGACAGGGGATGTGGGAGACCCAGTACTTC. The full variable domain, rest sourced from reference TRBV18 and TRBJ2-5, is NAGVMQNPRHLVRRRGQEARLRCSPMKGHSHVYWYRQLPEEGLKFMVYLQKENIIDESGMPKERFSAEFPKEGPSILRIQQVVRGDSAAYFCASSPALTGQGMWETQYFGPGTRLLVL.

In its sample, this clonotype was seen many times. In DNA, the CDR3 is TGTGCCAGCTGGGACTACAATGAGCAGTTCTTC. Translated: CASWDYNEQFF. The genes are TRBV7-8 and TRBJ2-1, with unresolved D. Deletions cut 8 bases from V and 3 bases from J, with 5 bases between. Germline lookup yields CDR1 SGHVS and CDR2 FQNEAQ. CDR3 length equals 11 residues.

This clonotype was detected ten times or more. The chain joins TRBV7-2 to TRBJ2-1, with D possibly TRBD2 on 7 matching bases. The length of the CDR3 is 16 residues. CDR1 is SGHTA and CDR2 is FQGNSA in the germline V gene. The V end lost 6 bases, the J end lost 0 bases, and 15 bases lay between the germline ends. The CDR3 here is CASRGRGLPSYNEQFF. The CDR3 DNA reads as TGTGCCAGCAGGGGGCGGGGGCTTCCCTCCTACAATGAGCAGTTCTTC. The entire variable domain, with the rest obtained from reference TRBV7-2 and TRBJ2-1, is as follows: GAGVSQSPSNKVTEKGKDVELRCDPISGHTALYWYRQSLGQGLEFLIYFQGNSAPDKSGLPSDRFSAERTGGSVSTLTIQRTQQEDSAVYLCASRGRGLPSYNEQFFGPGTRLTVL.

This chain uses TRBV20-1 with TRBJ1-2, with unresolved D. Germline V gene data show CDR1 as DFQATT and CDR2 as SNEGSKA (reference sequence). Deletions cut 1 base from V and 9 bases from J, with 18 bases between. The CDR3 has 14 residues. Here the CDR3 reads CSARVTESLARYTF. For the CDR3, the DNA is TGCAGTGCTAGAGTGACTGAATCCCTGGCGCGCTACACCTTC.

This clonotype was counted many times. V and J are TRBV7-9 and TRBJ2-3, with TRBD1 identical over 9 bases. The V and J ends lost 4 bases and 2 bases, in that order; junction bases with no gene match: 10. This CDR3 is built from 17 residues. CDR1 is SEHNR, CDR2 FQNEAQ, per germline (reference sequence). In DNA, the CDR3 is TGTGCCAGCAGCTCCCCGGGACAGGGAAGAATCACAGATACGCAGTATTTT. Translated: CASSSPGQGRITDTQYF.